These 23 T cell receptor beta chains were all obtained from the same sample, sequenced in a study of OX40 agonist ivuxolimab in advanced cancers. The table came from immunoSEQ multiplex PCR; TCRdb's copy has only in-frame clones and leaves some out. The table has some 19,000 clones, approximately 80% seen once. The sequencing used CD4+ or CD8+ T cells sorted from blood, collected in a trial of the OX40 agonist ivuxolimab. These receptors originate from an adult with an advanced solid tumor such as melanoma, head and neck, liver or kidney cancer.

The chain couples TRBV7-1 to TRBJ2-7, with 7 bases matching TRBD1. TRBV7-1 is labeled an ORF, and its function is uncertain. The trim removed 4 bases at V and 4 bases at J, leaving 10 bases unmatched. This CDR3 is built from 15 residues. The CDR3 sequence: CASSFSGGHPYEQYF. In DNA form, the CDR3 reads TGTGCCAGCAGCTTCTCAGGGGGACACCCTTACGAGCAGTACTTC.

The genes are TRBV10-2 and TRBJ1-4; D possibly corresponds to TRBD1 (5 bases). This CDR3 has 15 residues. The germline V gene encodes CDR1 WSHSY and CDR2 SAAADI. The V end was cut by 7 bases, the J end by 3 bases, with 15 bases between. CDR3 nucleotide sequence: TGCGCCAGCACCGCACAGGCCATCCCTAATGAAAAACTGTTTTTT. This translates into CASTAQAIPNEKLFF.

In its sample, this clone ranks as medium-sized. The chain carries TRBV28 and TRBJ1-3, with unresolved D. The CDR3 is made up of 11 amino acids. From germline, CDR1 is MDHEN and CDR2 SYDVKM. The V end lost 10 bases, the J end lost 7 bases, and 11 bases lay between the germline ends. For the CDR3, the DNA is TGTGCCACCTATAAACCGAACACCATATATTTT. This gives the protein CATYKPNTIYF.

The rearrangement uses TRBV5-4 and TRBJ2-7; 8 nucleotides align to TRBD2. The CDR3 consists of 14 residues. Germline CDR1 is SGHNT and CDR2 is YYREEE (reference sequence). V was pared by 4 bases and J by 4 bases, with 7 bases of the junction left unmatched. CDR3 residues: CASSHELADYEQYF. The DNA of the CDR3 is TGTGCCAGCAGCCACGAACTAGCGGATTACGAGCAGTACTTC.

The chain uses TRBV11-2 and TRBJ1-4; maybe TRBD1 (6 bases). With 0 bases removed from V and 8 bases from J, the gap between germline ends came to 10 bases. Germline V CDR1 and CDR2: SGHAT, FQNNGV. This CDR3 contains 14 residues. CDR3 amino acids: CASSLEGGSEKLFF. The CDR3, as DNA: TGTGCCAGCAGCTTAGAAGGGGGAAGCGAAAAACTGTTTTTT.

The CDR3 DNA sequence: TGTGCCAGTAGTAGGGGACAGGGTATAAACGAGCAGTACTTC. It encodes CASSRGQGINEQYF. The genes are TRBV19 and TRBJ2-7, with 9 bases fitting TRBD1. Germline-derived CDR1 and CDR2 are LNHDA and SQIVND (reference sequence). V dropped 4 bases and J dropped 5; count of bases not matched to a gene: 6. The CDR3 covers 14 residues.

The chain recombines TRBV6-6 with TRBJ2-1, with no clear D. The V gene's germline CDR1 is MNHNY and CDR2 SVGAGI (reference sequence). V shed 5 bases and J shed 0 bases, with 11 bases lying between them. The CDR3 is 15 amino acids. The CDR3 reads CASSGPGSSYNEQFF. CDR3 bases: TGTGCCAGCAGTGGACCCGGCAGCTCCTACAATGAGCAGTTCTTC.

As DNA, the CDR3 is TGTGCCAGCAGCTGGGGACTAGCCGCTAGCTCCTACAATGAGCAGTTCTTC. Protein: CASSWGLAASSYNEQFF. The chain is built from TRBV5-4 and TRBJ2-1; 9 bases map to TRBD2. The germline CDR1 and CDR2 sequences are SGHNT and YYREEE (reference sequence). V dropped 3 bases and J dropped 0; count of bases not matched to a gene: 7. This CDR3 region has 17 residues.

The rearrangement links TRBV5-1 to TRBJ1-5; possible D gene TRBD1, 5 bases. This CDR3 is built from 14 residues. The germline CDR1 and CDR2 sequences are SGHRS and YFSETQ. V lost 2 bases, J lost 6 bases, and 12 bases lay in between. CDR3 sequence reads: CASSFGGGGQPQHF. CDR3 sequence (DNA): TGCGCCAGCAGCTTTGGGGGTGGCGGTCAGCCCCAGCATTTT.

Written as DNA, the CDR3 is TGTGCCAGCGCACACCGGGGCGGGGGGCACTACGAGCAGTACTTC. This sequence encodes CASAHRGGGHYEQYF. This chain links TRBV4-2 with TRBJ2-7; 8 bases are shared with TRBD2. From germline, CDR1 is LGHNA and CDR2 YNFKEQ. Germline trimming cut 8 bases from V and 3 bases from J; bases unmatched to any gene: 12. This CDR3 is built from 15 residues.

A remark on this clone: This could be a read error, since a much larger clone is one nucleotide away. The V gene is TRBV28, the J gene TRBJ2-7; D not resolved. The ends were cut back, 5 bases at V and 3 bases at J, with 2 bases in the middle. The CDR3 loop spans 10 amino acids. Germline-derived CDR1 and CDR2 are MDHEN and SYDVKM. CDR3 in amino acids: CASSDYEQYF. Here the CDR3 DNA reads TGTGCCAGCAGTGACTACGAGCAGTACTTC.

The V and J genes are TRBV7-6 and TRBJ2-7; 7 positions match TRBD1. J lost 4 bases, V lost 4 bases, and 1 base had no gene match. Germline values: CDR1 SGHVS, CDR2 FNYEAQ. This CDR3 region has 12 residues. The CDR3: CASSSTGYEQYF. As DNA, the CDR3 is TGTGCCAGCAGCTCGACAGGGTACGAGCAGTACTTC.

The V and J genes are TRBV7-2 and TRBJ2-7, with 7 bases that match TRBD1. Germline V lookup: CDR1 SGHTA, CDR2 FQGNSA. There are 14 residues in the CDR3. Trimming cost V 5 bases and J 4 bases; bases outside gene matches: 8. CDR3: CASSPRDRAYEQYF. The CDR3 nucleotides are TGTGCCAGCAGCCCGAGGGACAGAGCTTACGAGCAGTACTTC.

Written as DNA, the CDR3 is TGTGCCAGCAGCTTTACAGGGGGCGTCGACTATGGCTACACCTTC. Residues: CASSFTGGVDYGYTF. The V call is TRBV7-8, the J call TRBJ1-2, with 9 nucleotides matching TRBD1. The J segment lost 3 bases and the V segment lost 3 bases, leaving 5 bases of the junction unmatched. Looked up from germline, CDR1 is SGHVS and CDR2 is FQNEAQ. The CDR3 extends over 15 amino acids.

The chain carries TRBV27 and TRBJ1-1; D ambiguous. The germline V gene has CDR1 MNHEY and CDR2 SMNVEV (reference sequence). The CDR3 consists of 13 residues. V was cut by 1 base and J by 6 bases, with 9 bases left in between. The CDR3 region has the DNA TGTGCCAGCAGTTTATGGCGGCCGCCTGAAGCTTTCTTT. This sequence encodes CASSLWRPPEAFF.

This clone was recorded a few times. The chain joins TRBV19 to TRBJ2-1; unclear D gene. Germline values: CDR1 LNHDA, CDR2 SQIVND (reference sequence). This CDR3 region has 12 residues. Trimming left V 6 bases short and J 4 bases short, with 7 bases between. This CDR3 reads CASRGPYNEQFF. DNA for the CDR3: TGTGCCAGTAGAGGCCCGTACAATGAGCAGTTCTTC.

J is TRBJ1-2 and V is TRBV9; the D is unclear. Deletions cut 4 bases from V and 5 bases from J, with 12 bases between. Germline-derived CDR1 and CDR2 are SGDLS and YYNGEE. The CDR3 totals 13 residues. The CDR3, as DNA: TGTGCCAGCAGCCCCGGGGTCCCGTATGGCTACACCTTC. It specifies CASSPGVPYGYTF.

The V gene is TRBV5-6, the J gene TRBJ2-3; weak D call: TRBD2 (5 bases). The CDR3 is 15 residues long. V dropped 6 bases and J dropped 4 bases, with 18 bases sitting between them. Germline V CDR1 and CDR2: SGHDT, YYEEEE. The CDR3 is CASTQEGRGADTQYF. In DNA form, the CDR3 reads TGTGCCAGCACCCAGGAAGGGAGAGGTGCAGATACGCAGTATTTT.

V is TRBV10-1 and J is TRBJ2-1; D unresolved. Trimming took off 2 bases at V and 4 bases at J, with 9 bases between the two ends. CDR1 and CDR2 from the germline V gene are WNHNN and SYGVQD (reference sequence). The CDR3 is 14 amino acids. CDR3 DNA: TGCGCCAGCAGTGAGGAGGTCCCTTACAATGAGCAGTTCTTC. It codes for CASSEEVPYNEQFF.

The chain employs TRBV10-3 and TRBJ2-7, with a weak D call TRBD1 (6 bases). Germline V gene sequence: CDR1 ENHRY, CDR2 SYGVKD. The ends were cut back, 3 bases at V and 4 bases at J, with 16 bases in the middle. The CDR3 sequence is 15 residues long. The CDR3 reads CAISDPGTTTYEQYF. Here the CDR3 DNA reads TGTGCCATCAGTGACCCAGGGACAACAACTTACGAGCAGTACTTC.

The V and J genes are TRBV9 and TRBJ1-3; no clear D gene. Germline assignment: CDR1 SGDLS and CDR2 YYNGEE. V gave up 0 bases and J gave up 0 bases, with 4 bases separating them. The CDR3 contains 14 residues. The DNA for the CDR3 is TGTGCCAGCAGCGTAGCAGTCTCTGGAAACACCATATATTTT. Translation: CASSVAVSGNTIYF.

V usage is TRBV7-9 and J usage is TRBJ2-5; D gene unclear. Per the germline V gene, CDR1 is SEHNR and CDR2 is FQNEAQ (reference sequence). CDR3 length: 11 amino acids. Trimming pared 4 bases from V and 5 bases from J, leaving 5 bases between. CDR3 residues: CASSSRETQYF. CDR3 sequence (DNA): TGTGCCAGCAGCTCTAGGGAGACCCAGTACTTC.

The CDR3 sequence is CASGDSGGVFYNEQFF. Here the CDR3 DNA reads TGCGCCAGCGGGGATAGCGGGGGGGTTTTCTACAATGAGCAGTTCTTC. The V gene is TRBV10-2, the J gene TRBJ2-1, with TRBD2 matching over 11 bases. The J segment lost 3 bases and the V segment lost 8 bases, leaving 9 bases of the junction unmatched. The germline gives CDR1 WSHSY, CDR2 SAAADI. CDR3 length: 16 residues.